This is a list of T cell receptor beta chains from one sample in a study of radiation and T cells in renal cell carcinoma. Repertoires were generated with immunoSEQ multiplex PCR, while TCRdb's copy carries only in-frame clones and drops some. The table records 95,000 to 150,000 clones, roughly 85% of them present only once. Sequencing was performed on blood, taken from a patient whose treatment included radiotherapy and nephrectomy. These receptor sequences come from an older woman with renal cell carcinoma. Each CDR3 is given with its conserved first and last residue. Expanded clones get a size class; other rows say once, few or many, or leave the size out.

clone size: NA; V gene: TRBV6-1; J gene: TRBJ1-5; CDR3 protein: CASTPSYQPQHF
clone size: NA; V gene: TRBV6-5; J gene: TRBJ2-3; CDR3 protein: CASRTQANSDTQYF
clone size: NA; V gene: TRBV28; J gene: TRBJ1-4; CDR3 protein: CASSLTGTGTNEKLFF
clone size: few; V gene: TRBV6-5; J gene: TRBJ1-2; CDR3 protein: CASRYTPSDYGYTF
clone size: NA; V gene: TRBV19; J gene: TRBJ1-5; CDR3 protein: CASSIAHSNQPQHF
clone size: once; V gene: TRBV6-5; J gene: TRBJ1-1; CDR3 protein: CASRYEVPNTEAFF
clone size: NA; V gene: TRBV27; J gene: TRBJ2-1; CDR3 protein: CAHGSEASGRNEQFF
clone size: NA; V gene: TRBV28; J gene: TRBJ1-4; CDR3 protein: CASSPPKALNEKLFF
clone size: few; V gene: TRBV11-2; J gene: TRBJ2-7; CDR3 protein: CASSRTSSEQYF
clone size: NA; V gene: TRBV6-5; J gene: TRBJ1-2; CDR3 protein: CASRTVYGYTF
clone size: NA; V gene: TRBV5-6; J gene: TRBJ2-7; CDR3 protein: CASSWTEYEQYF
clone size: NA; V gene: TRBV4-3; J gene: TRBJ2-3; CDR3 protein: CASSQESAGPTDTQYF